These T cell receptor beta chains were read from a single sample in a study of CD8+CD57+ T cells in acquired aplastic anemia. From the reads, TCRdb called clonotypes with MiXCR, one entry per CDR3 protein. The sample has 150,000 to 200,000 distinct CDR3 sequences; 55% to 75% are singletons. Sequenced: sorted CD4+, CD8+, or CD8+CD57+ T cells (not recorded which) from PBMCs. These receptors all come from a human donor in good health. Each CDR3 is given with its conserved first and last residue. A D gene is named only where the DNA matches it firmly. Clone size, where shown, is once, few, many, or a class for clones that have expanded.

>12|TRBJ2-4|.|TRBV20-1|.
TGCAGTGCAGTAGCGCTGGGAGACATTCAGTACTTC
CSAVALGDIQYF
>15|TRBJ1-6|.|TRBV7-2|.
TGTGCCAGCAGCCTCACACAGGGCTATAATTCACCCCTCCACTTT
CASSLTQGYNSPLHF
>13|TRBJ2-2|TRBD2|TRBV19|.
TGTGCCAGTACGCTGGGGGGGACCGGGGAGCTGTTTTTT
CASTLGGTGELFF
>11|TRBJ2-3|.|TRBV20-1|once
TGCAGTGCTAGCGTCACGGATACGCAGTATTTT
CSASVTDTQYF
>12|TRBJ1-5|TRBD1|TRBV29-1|many
TGCAGCGTGGGACAGGGCGGGCAGCCCCAGCATTTT
CSVGQGGQPQHF
>16|TRBJ1-2|.|TRBV9|.
TGTGCCAGCAGCACCTTCGGGCAGGAGATTAACTATGGCTACACCTTC
CASSTFGQEINYGYTF
>15|TRBJ1-6|TRBD1|TRBV20-1|.
TGCAGTGCTGCCCGGGACAGGGGGCTAGGTTCACCCCTCCACTTT
CSAARDRGLGSPLHF
>15|TRBJ2-7|.|TRBV6-5|.
TGTGCCAGCAGTTACGTGCAGGGTAGTACGTACGAGCAGTACTTC
CASSYVQGSTYEQYF
>14|TRBJ2-5|TRBD2|TRBV28|.
TGTGCGACCGATGGGGCGGGAGGGCAAGAGACCCAGTACTTC
CATDGAGGQETQYF
>15|TRBJ2-7|.|TRBV19|few
TGTGCCAGTAGTACAGTCCCGGGGTTGGGCGTCGAGCAGTACTTC
CASSTVPGLGVEQYF
>11|TRBJ2-5|.|TRBV29-1|.
TGCAGCGTTGAAGATGGCGGGACCCAGTACTTC
CSVEDGGTQYF
>15|TRBJ2-7|.|TRBV7-2|once
TGTGCCAGCAGCTCCTCCGGGACGGGAGTTCACGAGCAGTACTTC
CASSSSGTGVHEQYF
>14|TRBJ1-5|TRBD1|TRBV10-3|.
TGTGCCATCAAACCGGGACAGGGAGCTCAGCCCCAGCATTTT
CAIKPGQGAQPQHF
>16|TRBJ1-5|TRBD1|TRBV6-1|once
TGTGCCAGCAGCCTAGGGACAGTCTTTAGCAATCAGCCCCAGCATTTT
CASSLGTVFSNQPQHF
>15|TRBJ2-3|.|TRBV6-2/TRBV6-3|many
TGTGCCAGCAGTTACTCTGGGGGCTACACAGATACGCAGTATTTT
CASSYSGGYTDTQYF
>21|TRBJ2-7|TRBD2|TRBV7-8|many
TGTGCCAGCAGCTTAGCTCTCGGGACTAGCGGGAGCTTCATCCCCCTTTACGAGCAGTACTTC
CASSLALGTSGSFIPLYEQYF
>14|TRBJ2-2|.|TRBV6-5|.
TGTGCCAGCAGACGGACACAGAACACCGGGGAGCTGTTTTTT
CASRRTQNTGELFF
>15|TRBJ2-5|.|TRBV7-9|.
TGTGCCACTATGGACGGTCCGAGGTACCAAGAGACCCAGTACTTC
CATMDGPRYQETQYF
>13|TRBJ1-1|TRBD1|TRBV7-3|.
TGTGCCAGCAGAGGAGGGGGCGGCACTGAAGCTCTCTTT
CASRGGGGTEALF
>15|TRBJ2-1|.|TRBV20-1|.
TGCAGTGCTAGAGATGAGGCGCGGACTCGATTTGAGCAGTTCTTC
CSARDEARTRFEQFF
>15|TRBJ1-1|.|TRBV6-5|many
TGTGCCAGCAGTTACTCGAACGGTCCGAACACTGAAGCTTTCTTT
CASSYSNGPNTEAFF
>11|TRBJ2-1|.|TRBV7-9|many
TGTGCCAGCAGCGATAGCAAGGAGCAGTTCTTC
CASSDSKEQFF
>15|TRBJ2-2|.|TRBV7-3|.
TGTGCCAGCAGCGCAGGGGGGGTTAACACCGGGGAGCTGTTTTTT
CASSAGGVNTGELFF
>14|TRBJ2-7|TRBD2|TRBV29-1|.
TGCAGCGTTACCGGGACTAGCGGGACTAGAGAGCAGTACTTC
CSVTGTSGTREQYF
>14|TRBJ2-7|.|TRBV7-2|.
TGTGCCAGCAGCCCCAACAGGGTAGGCTACGAGCAGTACTTC
CASSPNRVGYEQYF
>15|TRBJ2-1|.|TRBV2|many
TGTGCCAGCAGGGCTTCCGTGGGGAGAAACAATGAGCAGTTCTTC
CASRASVGRNNEQFF
>14|TRBJ1-1|TRBD1|TRBV5-1|.
TGCGCCAGCAGCCACGGACAGGGGAACACTGAAGCTTTCTTT
CASSHGQGNTEAFF
>11|TRBJ2-7|.|TRBV7-4|.
TGTGCCAGCAGCTTTCAGTACGAGCAGTACTTC
CASSFQYEQYF
>17|TRBJ1-1|TRBD1|TRBV15|.
TGTGCCACCAGCAGAGCGCTGGGACAGGGGGCGAACACTGAAGCTTTCTTT
CATSRALGQGANTEAFF
>14|TRBJ1-5|TRBD1|TRBV6-2/TRBV6-3|many
TGTGCCAGCAGTTCCAGGGGGGGCAATCAGCCCCAGCATTTT
CASSSRGGNQPQHF